This record covers a single TCR beta chain. What antigen it recognizes has not been identified. Within one base of it there is no much larger clone, and no base qualities were kept. At one collaborating source in Seattle, patients were enrolled during active infection and were followed longitudinally through the course of disease. Each collaborating institution followed its own protocols to collect whole blood in K2EDTA tubes. For TCRbeta analysis, collaborator samples were shipped as frozen whole blood, as isolated PBMCs, or as DNA extracted from either sample type. The data were obtained in a study of blood T cell repertoires in COVID-19 (dated by TCRdb to about 2020). About the investigation overall: Collaborator samples came from the United States, Italy and Spain and covered acute and convalescent phases of COVID-19. The material from the prospective study consisted of cDNA or gDNA derived from T cells, B-cell-depleted T cells, or PBMCs. Subjects who had been exposed to COVID-19, were actively infected with it, or had recovered from it provided the deeply sampled blood TCRbeta repertoires that made up the dataset. A freely available public database, intended as a resource for researchers studying the immune response to SARS-CoV-2, is where the repertoires were released. HLA class I and class II types, where available, came from metadata supplied by the sample provider rather than from assay-based typing. The samples were drawn from two sources: the first 160 participants of the ongoing ImmuneRACE study, and 1,000 to 1,500 subjects contributed by 6 global collaborators. Sample metadata almost always included a de-identified subject ID, COVID-19 status, age in years and sex. Results the study describes overall, beyond this receptor: Clinical and demographic metadata were provided uncurated, with the amount varying by source and participant.

TCRbeta CDR3 regions were amplified from genomic DNA using the immunoSEQ Assay, a bias-controlled multiplex PCR. Turning to the authors' computational methods: The number of nucleated cells in each sample was estimated by amplification of reference gene primers within the assay. To quantify the absolute abundance of each unique TCRbeta CDR3 rearrangement, sequence reads were collapsed and filtered. Productive Simpson clonality was computed per sample as the square root of Simpson's diversity index over productive rearrangements. The clones in this table, taken by TCRdb from immuneACCESS, are in-frame only. Not every clone is retained; where verified, under half of the shortfall comes from an unresolved V gene, and the cause of the rest is unknown. V, J and clone size were drawn from that table, and D and trimming were deduced from the DNA. The sample table shows 250,000 or so clones, and approximately 90% are seen once. The leading ten clones occupy 5% to 6.5% of the sample.

V lost 5 bases and J lost 4 bases; the stretch between them is 15 bases long. As encoded in the germline V gene, CDR1 is SGHNT while CDR2 is YENEEA. Reading from cysteine to phenylalanine, the CDR3 counts 15 amino acids. Solely the CDR3 DNA is kept, with 45 bases framed from the first base. This clonotype originated in a woman between 25 and 40 years old with COVID-19, enrolled during active disease. The sample comprised peripheral blood. The chain couples TRBV11-3 to TRBJ2-1, and possibly TRBD2, on 5 matching bases. The nucleotide sequence is given as TGTGCCAGCAGCCCAGGAGCGGACCAATACAATGAGCAGTTCTTC. This codes for CASSPGADQYNEQFF.